This T cell receptor (beta chain) was observed in a study of blood T cells in healthy people across ages. The CDR3 has 13 amino acids. V gave up 6 bases and J gave up 0 bases, with 12 bases separating them. From germline, CDR1 is SQVTM and CDR2 ANQGSEA. Then a second PCR, running roughly 7 to 11 cycles, was carried out with a sample-barcoded 5' primer and a J-beta primer mix. TCRdb called the 5' RACE reads again in MiXCR, with one record for every CDR3 protein. This sample has 1.5 million to 2 million distinct CDR3 sequences, with 49% found just once. For every donor, a draw yielded around 9.4 milliliters of peripheral blood. This clonotype has at least ten counts. Its cognate antigen is unknown. Whole-study results and caveats: From one million sequenced T cells, diversity estimates were lower bounds. Whereas aged donors had fewer naive CD4+ cells, long-lived donors had more of them and higher diversity.

The TCR sequence derives from a woman aged 35 to 49 in good health. The chain combines TRBV29-1 with TRBJ2-7, with a weak D call TRBD1 (7 bases). Sequenced: blood. The CDR3 sequence: CSVGQGGSYEQYF. CDR3 coding DNA: TGCAGCGTCGGGCAGGGGGGCTCCTACGAGCAGTACTTC.